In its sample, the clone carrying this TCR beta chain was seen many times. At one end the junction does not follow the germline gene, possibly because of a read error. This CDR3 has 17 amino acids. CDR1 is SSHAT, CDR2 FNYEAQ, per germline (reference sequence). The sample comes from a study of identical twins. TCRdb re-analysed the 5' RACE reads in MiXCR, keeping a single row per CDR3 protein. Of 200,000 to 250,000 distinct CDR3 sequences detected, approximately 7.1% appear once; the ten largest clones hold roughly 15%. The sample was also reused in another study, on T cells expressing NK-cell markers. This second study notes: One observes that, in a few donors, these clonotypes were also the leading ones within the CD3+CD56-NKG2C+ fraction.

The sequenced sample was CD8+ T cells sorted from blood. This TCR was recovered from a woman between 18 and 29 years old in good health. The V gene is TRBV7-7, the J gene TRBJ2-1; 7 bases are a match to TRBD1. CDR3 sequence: CASSRSLRDSSYNEQFF. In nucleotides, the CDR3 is TGTGCTAGCAGCCGCAGCCTAAGGGACAGTTCCTACAATGAGCAGTTCTTC.